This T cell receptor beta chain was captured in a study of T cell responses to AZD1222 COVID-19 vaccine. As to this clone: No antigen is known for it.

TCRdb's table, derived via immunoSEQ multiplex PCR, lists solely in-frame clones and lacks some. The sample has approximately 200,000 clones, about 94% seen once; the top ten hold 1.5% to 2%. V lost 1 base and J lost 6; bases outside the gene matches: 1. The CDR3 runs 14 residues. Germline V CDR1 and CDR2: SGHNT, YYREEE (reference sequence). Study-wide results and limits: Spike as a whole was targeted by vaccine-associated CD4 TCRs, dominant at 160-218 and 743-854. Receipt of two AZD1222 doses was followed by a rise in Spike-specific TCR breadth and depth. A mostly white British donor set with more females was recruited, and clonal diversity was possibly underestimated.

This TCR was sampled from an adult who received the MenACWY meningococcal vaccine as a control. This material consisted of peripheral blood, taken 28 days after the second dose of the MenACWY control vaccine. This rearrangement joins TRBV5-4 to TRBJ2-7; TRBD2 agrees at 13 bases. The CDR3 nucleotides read TGTGCCAGCAGCTTGCGACTAGCGGGAGGCGAGCAGTACTTC. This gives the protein CASSLRLAGGEQYF.